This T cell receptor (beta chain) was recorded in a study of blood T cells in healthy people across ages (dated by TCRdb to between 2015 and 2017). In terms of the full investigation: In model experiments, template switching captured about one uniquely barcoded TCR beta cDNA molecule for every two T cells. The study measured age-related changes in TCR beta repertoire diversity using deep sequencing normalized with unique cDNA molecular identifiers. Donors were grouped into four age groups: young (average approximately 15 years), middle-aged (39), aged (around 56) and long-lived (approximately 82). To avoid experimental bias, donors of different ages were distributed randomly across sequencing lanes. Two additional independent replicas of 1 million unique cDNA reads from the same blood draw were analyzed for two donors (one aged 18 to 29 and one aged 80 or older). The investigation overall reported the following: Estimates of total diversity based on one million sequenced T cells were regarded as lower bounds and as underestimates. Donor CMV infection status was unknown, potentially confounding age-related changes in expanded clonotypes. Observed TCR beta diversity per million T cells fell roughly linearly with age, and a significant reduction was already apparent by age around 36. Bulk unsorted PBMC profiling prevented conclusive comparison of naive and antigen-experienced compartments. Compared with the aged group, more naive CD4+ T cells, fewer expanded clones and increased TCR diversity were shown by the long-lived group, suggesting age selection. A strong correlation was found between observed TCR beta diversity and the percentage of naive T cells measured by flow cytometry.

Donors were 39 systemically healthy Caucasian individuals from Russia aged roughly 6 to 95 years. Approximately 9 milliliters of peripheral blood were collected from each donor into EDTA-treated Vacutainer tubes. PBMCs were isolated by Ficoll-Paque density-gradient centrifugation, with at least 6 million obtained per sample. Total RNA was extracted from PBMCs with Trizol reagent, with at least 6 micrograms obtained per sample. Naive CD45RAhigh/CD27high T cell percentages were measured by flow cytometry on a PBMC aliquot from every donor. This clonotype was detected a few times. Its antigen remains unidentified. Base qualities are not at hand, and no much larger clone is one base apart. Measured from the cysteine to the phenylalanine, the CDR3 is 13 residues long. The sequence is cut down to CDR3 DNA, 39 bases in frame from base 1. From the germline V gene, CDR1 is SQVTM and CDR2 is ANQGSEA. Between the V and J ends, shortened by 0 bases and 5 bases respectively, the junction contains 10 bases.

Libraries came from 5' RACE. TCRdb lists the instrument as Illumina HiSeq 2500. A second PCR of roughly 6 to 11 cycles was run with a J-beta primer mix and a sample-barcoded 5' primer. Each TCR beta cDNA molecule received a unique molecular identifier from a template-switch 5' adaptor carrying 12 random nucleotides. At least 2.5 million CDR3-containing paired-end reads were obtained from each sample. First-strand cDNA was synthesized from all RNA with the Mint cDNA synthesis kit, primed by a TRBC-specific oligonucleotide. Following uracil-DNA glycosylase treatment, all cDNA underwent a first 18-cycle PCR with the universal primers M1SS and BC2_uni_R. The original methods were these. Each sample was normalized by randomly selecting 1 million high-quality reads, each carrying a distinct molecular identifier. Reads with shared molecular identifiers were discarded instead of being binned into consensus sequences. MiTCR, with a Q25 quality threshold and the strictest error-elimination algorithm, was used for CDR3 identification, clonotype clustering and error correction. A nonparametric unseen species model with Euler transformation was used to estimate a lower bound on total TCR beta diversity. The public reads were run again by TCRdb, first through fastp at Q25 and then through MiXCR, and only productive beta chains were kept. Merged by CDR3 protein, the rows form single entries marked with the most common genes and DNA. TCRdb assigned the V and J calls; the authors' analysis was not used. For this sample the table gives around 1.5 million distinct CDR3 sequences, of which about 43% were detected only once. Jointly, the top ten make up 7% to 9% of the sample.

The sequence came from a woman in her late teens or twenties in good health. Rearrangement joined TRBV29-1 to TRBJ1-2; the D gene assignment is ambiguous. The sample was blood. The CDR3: CSVEDGSHYGYTF. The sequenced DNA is TGCAGCGTTGAAGACGGCAGTCATTATGGCTACACCTTC.